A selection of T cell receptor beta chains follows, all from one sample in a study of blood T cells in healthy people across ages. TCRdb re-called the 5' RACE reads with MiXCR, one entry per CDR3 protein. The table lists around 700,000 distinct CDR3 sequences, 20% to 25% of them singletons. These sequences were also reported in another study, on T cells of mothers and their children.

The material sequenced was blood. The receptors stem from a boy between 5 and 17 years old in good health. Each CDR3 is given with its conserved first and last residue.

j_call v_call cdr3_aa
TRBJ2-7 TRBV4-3 CASSSQGPPSYEQYF
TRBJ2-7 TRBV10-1 CASSESLTPSEQYF
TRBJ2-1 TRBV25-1 CATRDISYNEQFF
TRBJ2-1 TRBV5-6 CASSIWARNEQFF
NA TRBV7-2 CASSLASGSMNEQFF
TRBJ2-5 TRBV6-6 CASRSLQEQYF
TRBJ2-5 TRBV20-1 CSASDGGVQETQYF
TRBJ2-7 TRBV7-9 CASSSSDILHYEQYF
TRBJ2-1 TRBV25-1 CASGQAGQGYNEQFF
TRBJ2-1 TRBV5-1 CASSKETGGTSSYNEQFF
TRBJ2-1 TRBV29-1 CSVVPPKAKFF
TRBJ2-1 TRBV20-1 CSASAGGSYNEQFF
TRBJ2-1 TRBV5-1 CASSPQGQGVSYNEQFF
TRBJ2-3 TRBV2 CASNRLSTDTQYF
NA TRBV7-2 CASSSQLGVEQYF
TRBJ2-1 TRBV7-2 CASSPWTGGNEQFF
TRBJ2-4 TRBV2 CASSETRVYAKNIQYF
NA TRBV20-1 CSARETGTNYEQYF
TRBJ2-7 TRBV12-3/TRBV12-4 CASGLVGYEQYF
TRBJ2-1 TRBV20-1 CSARGLAENNEQFF
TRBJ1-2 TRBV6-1 CASSEASGNYGYTF
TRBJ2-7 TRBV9 CASSVGDLTDEQYF
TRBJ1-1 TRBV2 CASTAQTNTEAFF
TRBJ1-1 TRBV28 CASRDRGLTEAFF
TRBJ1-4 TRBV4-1 CASSNTGGFEKLFF
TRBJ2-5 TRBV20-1 CSASDEGTAQETQYF
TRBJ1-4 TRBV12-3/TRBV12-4 CASRGSGVLWATNEKLFF
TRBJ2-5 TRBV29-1 CSVGGQYQETQYF
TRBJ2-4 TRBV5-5 CASSRIEGDIQYF
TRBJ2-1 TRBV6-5 CASSSTGGSYNEQFF
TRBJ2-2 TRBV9 CASTGTPNTGELFF
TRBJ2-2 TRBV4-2 CASSPTRTEANTGELFF
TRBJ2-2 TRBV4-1 CASSQNSANTGELFF
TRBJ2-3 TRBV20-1 CSVRYRTSDYWDTQYF
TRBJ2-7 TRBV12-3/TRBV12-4 CASSPKYFSYEQYF
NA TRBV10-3 CAISKVASGGLTYEQYF
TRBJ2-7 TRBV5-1 CASSDHYEQYF
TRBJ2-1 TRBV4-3 CASSQDLEYNEQFF
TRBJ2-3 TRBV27 CASRLTLSPDTQYF
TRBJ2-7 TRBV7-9 CASSFAQGLRLEQYF
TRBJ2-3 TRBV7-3 CASSRTGGQRTDTQYF
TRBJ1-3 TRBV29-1 CSVDEWGSGNTIYF
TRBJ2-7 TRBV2 CASRGDIYEQYF
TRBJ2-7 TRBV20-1 CSARAEGSYEQYF
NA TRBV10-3 CAISPGQGQETQYF
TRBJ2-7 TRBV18 CASSPPGFGEQYF
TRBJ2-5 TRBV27 CASTPLAGQAKETQYF
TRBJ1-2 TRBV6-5 CASSYSGVSYGYTF
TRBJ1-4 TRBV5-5 CASSLGDGPNDKLFF
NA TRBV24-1 CATSDWEASGSPRAYNEQFF
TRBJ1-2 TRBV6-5 CASSIEDPKRYGYTF
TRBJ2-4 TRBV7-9 CASSPKGLSDIQYF
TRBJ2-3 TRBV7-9 CASSFKGPDTQYF
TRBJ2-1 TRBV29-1 CSVTRGSNEQFF